The next 14 T cell receptor beta chains were all read from a single sample in a study of blood T cell repertoires in COVID-19. This table comes from immunoSEQ multiplex PCR, and its TCRdb copy is limited to in-frame clones, with some not included. In the table there are 75,000 to 90,000 clones, roughly three quarters of which are singletons. Specimen: peripheral blood. The receptor source for this set is a man aged 60-69 years with COVID-19, enrolled during active disease.

This chain connects TRBV4-2 to TRBJ1-4, with 7 bases lining up with TRBD1. J lost 4 bases, V lost 0 bases, and 5 bases had no gene match. The CDR3 is made up of 16 amino acids. CDR1 LGHNA and CDR2 YNFKEQ come from the germline V gene. The DNA for the CDR3 is TGTGCCAGCAGCCAAGAAGGGGGACAGCTTAATGAAAAACTGTTTTTT. This sequence encodes CASSQEGGQLNEKLFF.

The V and J genes are TRBV3-1 (or the pseudogene TRBV3-2) and TRBJ1-2; D gene uncertain. Per the germline V gene, CDR1 is LGHDT and CDR2 is YNNKEL (reference sequence). This CDR3 comprises 15 residues. V gave up 1 base and J gave up 8 bases, with 17 bases separating them. The CDR3 coding sequence is TGTGCCAGCAGCCAAGCCCCGACTGTCTCTGGGGGCTACACCTTC. Translating gives CASSQAPTVSGGYTF.

The chain recombines TRBV29-1 with TRBJ2-1; weak D call: TRBD1 (5 bases). V shed 5 bases and J shed 9 bases, with 11 bases lying between them. Germline lookup yields CDR1 SQVTM and CDR2 ANQGSEA. The CDR3 sequence is 11 residues long. In DNA form, the CDR3 reads TGCAGCGTTCCAGGGCCCCCTGAGCAGTTCTTC. It translates to CSVPGPPEQFF.

The CDR3 region is CASSTAAGDYGYTF. The CDR3 DNA sequence: TGTGCCAGTAGCACCGCCGCAGGGGACTATGGCTACACCTTC. This chain links TRBV19 with TRBJ1-2; D perhaps matches TRBD1 (6 bases). Germline values: CDR1 LNHDA, CDR2 SQIVND (reference sequence). Trimming pared 6 bases from V and 3 bases from J, leaving 14 bases between. CDR3 length: 14 amino acids. Combining the CDR3 with reference TRBV19 and TRBJ1-2 gives the whole variable domain DGGITQSPKYLFRKEGQNVTLSCEQNLNHDAMYWYRQDPGQGLRLIYYSQIVNDFQKGDIAEGYSVSREKKESFPLTVTSAQKNPTAFYLCASSTAAGDYGYTFGSGTRLTVV.

This clone was observed a few times. The J gene is TRBJ2-7, the V gene TRBV5-6, with D maybe TRBD2 (5 bases). Germline CDR1 and CDR2: SGHDT and YYEEEE. This CDR3 spans 17 amino acids. Deletions cut 6 bases from V and 0 bases from J, with 22 bases between. The DNA for the CDR3 is TGTGCCAGCATAACCCGCGGAACGGGGTCGAGCTCCTACGAGCAGTACTTC. Translating gives CASITRGTGSSSYEQYF.

CDR3 sequence (DNA): TGTGCCAGCCCCCAGAGGGCCCAAGAGACCCAGTACTTC. It specifies CASPQRAQETQYF. The chain joins TRBV18 to TRBJ2-5; weak D call: TRBD2 (5 bases). Trimming left V 8 bases short and J 1 base short, with 11 bases between. The length of the CDR3 is 13 residues. The germline V gene encodes CDR1 KGHSH and CDR2 LQKENI.

The CDR3 coding sequence is TGTGCCAGCAGTATCGGACAGGGCCCGCATTATGGCTACACCTTC. This sequence encodes CASSIGQGPHYGYTF. V is TRBV27 and J is TRBJ1-2; TRBD1 matches at 8 bases. The CDR3 is made up of 15 amino acids. V was pared by 5 bases and J by 5 bases, with 10 bases of the junction left unmatched. Germline lookup yields CDR1 MNHEY and CDR2 SMNVEV (reference sequence).

CDR3 sequence reads: CASSLDTGGGTQYF. The DNA of the CDR3 is TGTGCCAGCAGCTTGGATACGGGGGGCGGTACGCAGTATTTT. The chain recombines TRBV5-6 with TRBJ2-3, with D maybe TRBD2 (7 bases). The CDR3 has 14 residues. Germline-derived CDR1 and CDR2 are SGHDT and YYEEEE. Trimming took off 0 bases at V and 8 bases at J, with 13 bases between the two ends.

The J gene is TRBJ2-3, the V gene TRBV29-1; TRBD1 matches 10 bases. CDR3 size: 12 residues. Germline lookup yields CDR1 SQVTM and CDR2 ANQGSEA. The DNA of the CDR3 is TGCATCATCCGGGACAGGGGTGGTACGCAGTATTTT. It codes for CIIRDRGGTQYF.

V gene TRBV6-2 or TRBV6-3 combines with J gene TRBJ1-1; TRBD1 agrees at 8 bases. With 0 bases clipped from V and 1 base from J, the junction kept 7 bases outside the gene matches. The CDR3 sequence is 17 residues long. The V gene's germline CDR1 is MNHEY and CDR2 SVGEGT. The CDR3 coding sequence is TGTGCCAGCAGTTACTCCTGGACAGGGAGGGGGAACACTGAAGCTTTCTTT. Protein product: CASSYSWTGRGNTEAFF.

The chain couples TRBV7-9 to TRBJ2-1, with D possibly being TRBD1 (6 bases). This CDR3 has 16 residues. Per germline, CDR1 SEHNR and CDR2 FQNEAQ (reference sequence). The ends were cut back, 5 bases at V and 1 base at J, with 15 bases in the middle. For the CDR3, the DNA is TGTGCCAGCAGCCTAGGCCTCCAGGGGTCCTACAATGAGCAGTTCTTC. It is translated as CASSLGLQGSYNEQFF. The full variable domain, its missing parts supplied by reference TRBV7-9 and TRBJ2-1, is DTGVSQNPRHKITKRGQNVTFRCDPISEHNRLYWYRQTLGQGPEFLTYFQNEAQLEKSRLLSDRFSAERPKGSFSTLEIQRTEQGDSAMYLCASSLGLQGSYNEQFFGPGTRLTVL.

This clone has more than one count but fewer than ten. The chain links TRBV27 to TRBJ2-3, with unresolved D. Between the trimmed V and J ends, which lost 11 bases and 1 base, there was a span of 10 bases. Germline assignment: CDR1 MNHEY and CDR2 SMNVEV (reference sequence). The CDR3 covers 12 residues. The DNA for the CDR3 is TGTGCCGGCCAGAGGTGCACAGATACGCAGTATTTT. Its protein is CAGQRCTDTQYF.

The chain is built from TRBV5-5 and TRBJ2-7; perhaps TRBD1 as D (6 bases). The CDR3 has 14 residues. With 0 bases removed from V and 3 bases from J, the gap between germline ends came to 10 bases. Germline V lookup: CDR1 SGHKS, CDR2 YYEKEE (reference sequence). As DNA, the CDR3 is TGTGCCAGCAGCTTGGACAGGGCCCTCTACGAGCAGTACTTC. Translated, it gives CASSLDRALYEQYF. The whole variable domain, filled in from reference TRBV5-5 and TRBJ2-7, reads DAGVTQSPTHLIKTRGQQVTLRCSPISGHKSVSWYQQVLGQGPQFIFQYYEKEERGRGNFPDRFSARQFPNYSSELNVNALLLGDSALYLCASSLDRALYEQYFGPGTRLTVT.

This sequence joins TRBV24-1 and TRBJ2-4; D gene unclear. Germline loops: CDR1 KGHDR, CDR2 SFDVKD. Trimming pared 5 bases from V and 0 bases from J, leaving 13 bases between. The CDR3 length is 16 residues. CDR3 sequence reads: CATSALRSLAKNIQYF. CDR3 bases: TGTGCCACCAGTGCACTTAGAAGCTTAGCCAAAAACATTCAGTACTTC.